The rows below give T cell receptor beta chains drawn from one sample of a study of OX40 agonist ivuxolimab in advanced cancers. Assay used: immunoSEQ multiplex PCR; TCRdb lists only in-frame clones, some missing. The data show nearly 90,000 clones, around nine tenths seen once. This specimen consisted of CD4+ or CD8+ T cells sorted from blood, obtained in a trial of the OX40 agonist ivuxolimab. All receptors derive from an adult with an advanced solid tumor such as melanoma, head and neck, liver or kidney cancer. Each CDR3 is given with its conserved first and last residue. Fields, in order: V gene, D gene, CDR3 length, J gene, clone size, CDR3 DNA, CDR3 protein. A D gene is named only where the DNA matches it firmly. Clone size is stated in some rows and not others, as once, few, many or a class when expanded.

V: TRBV11-2
D: -
length: 13
J: TRBJ1-1
size: few
DNA: TGTGCCAGCACCTCACAAGTGAACACTGAAGCTTTCTTT
CDR3: CASTSQVNTEAFF

V: TRBV7-6
D: -
length: 13
J: TRBJ2-5
size: -
DNA: TGTGCCAGCAGCTTAGAGGCGGAAGAGACCCAGTACTTC
CDR3: CASSLEAEETQYF

V: TRBV6-1
D: -
length: 14
J: TRBJ2-3
size: -
DNA: TGTGCCAGCAGTGGAGGAGGGGGTGCAGATACGCAGTATTTT
CDR3: CASSGGGGADTQYF

V: TRBV6-6
D: -
length: 14
J: TRBJ1-2
size: -
DNA: TGTGCCAGCAGTTACTCGAGCGGTCAGGGCGGCTACACCTTC
CDR3: CASSYSSGQGGYTF

V: TRBV21-1
D: -
length: 15
J: TRBJ2-7
size: -
DNA: TGTGCCAGCAGCAAAGAGGGGGCAGGGACCTACGAGCAGTACTTC
CDR3: CASSKEGAGTYEQYF

V: TRBV21-1
D: -
length: 18
J: TRBJ2-2
size: -
DNA: TGTGCCAGAAGACGGGACAGGGCGCTAGCGGGACCCTTCGGGGAGCTGTTTTTT
CDR3: CARRRDRALAGPFGELFF

V: TRBV9
D: -
length: 14
J: TRBJ2-5
size: -
DNA: TGTGCCAGCAGCGTAGGTTCGATTCAAGAGACCCAGTACTTC
CDR3: CASSVGSIQETQYF

V: TRBV10-2
D: -
length: 15
J: TRBJ2-5
size: few
DNA: TGCGCCAGCAGTGACCCAGGTACAAGTCAAGAGACCCAGTACTTC
CDR3: CASSDPGTSQETQYF

V: TRBV6-5
D: -
length: 14
J: TRBJ2-5
size: -
DNA: TGTGCCAGCAGTCATGACTTGGGCCAAGAGACCCAGTACTTC
CDR3: CASSHDLGQETQYF

V: TRBV7-2
D: TRBD2
length: 15
J: TRBJ2-2
size: -
DNA: TGTGCCAGCACCACTAGCGGAGCCGTCGGCGGGGAGCTGTTTTTT
CDR3: CASTTSGAVGGELFF

V: TRBV27
D: -
length: 15
J: TRBJ2-1
size: -
DNA: TGTGCCAGCAGTCCCCCCCAAGTGTGGGGAAATGAGCAGTTCTTC
CDR3: CASSPPQVWGNEQFF

V: TRBV14
D: -
length: 14
J: TRBJ2-1
size: -
DNA: TGTGCCAGCAGCCAAGACTCGACGACCAATGAGCAGTTCTTC
CDR3: CASSQDSTTNEQFF

V: TRBV19
D: -
length: 12
J: TRBJ2-7
size: -
DNA: TGTGCCAGTAGAGCGGCAACCCGGGAGCAGTACTTC
CDR3: CASRAATREQYF

V: TRBV19
D: -
length: 18
J: TRBJ2-6
size: -
DNA: TGTGCCAGTGGAGGGAGGTCGGGCGATTACTCTGGGGCCAACGTCCTGACTTTC
CDR3: CASGGRSGDYSGANVLTF

V: TRBV19
D: TRBD2
length: 15
J: TRBJ2-2
size: -
DNA: TGTGCCAGTCGGAGGACTAGCGGTAACACCGGGGAGCTGTTTTTT
CDR3: CASRRTSGNTGELFF

V: TRBV6-5
D: -
length: 15
J: TRBJ1-3
size: -
DNA: TGTGCCAGCAGACCACAGGTCTCCTCTGGAAACACCATATATTTT
CDR3: CASRPQVSSGNTIYF

V: TRBV10-3
D: -
length: 14
J: TRBJ2-3
size: -
DNA: TGTGCCATCAGCTCAGGGCCGGGCACAGATACGCAGTATTTT
CDR3: CAISSGPGTDTQYF

V: TRBV10-1
D: TRBD1
length: 15
J: TRBJ2-7
size: once
DNA: TGCGCCAGCAGTGATGGGGGACAGGGGGCCGGCGAGCAGTACTTC
CDR3: CASSDGGQGAGEQYF

V: TRBV5-1
D: TRBD1
length: 18
J: TRBJ2-2
size: -
DNA: TGCGCCAGCAGCTTGGGCCCCGTGGGGACAGGGGACACCGGGGAGCTGTTTTTT
CDR3: CASSLGPVGTGDTGELFF

V: TRBV4-1
D: -
length: 12
J: TRBJ1-1
size: -
DNA: TGCGCCAGCAGTCTCGGGTTTACTGAAGCTTTCTTT
CDR3: CASSLGFTEAFF

V: TRBV5-1
D: -
length: 17
J: TRBJ2-5
size: -
DNA: TGCGCCAGCAGCTTACGAGGGGGGGCCTCGTACCAAGAGACCCAGTACTTC
CDR3: CASSLRGGASYQETQYF

V: TRBV21-1
D: -
length: 12
J: TRBJ2-7
size: -
DNA: TGTGCCACCGGAGGACAGGCCTACGAGCAGTACTTC
CDR3: CATGGQAYEQYF

V: TRBV6-1
D: -
length: 14
J: TRBJ2-7
size: -
DNA: TGTGCCAGCGTGTCGGACAGAAGCTCCTACGAGCAGTACTTC
CDR3: CASVSDRSSYEQYF

V: TRBV4-1
D: -
length: 17
J: TRBJ2-1
size: -
DNA: TGCGCCAGCAGCCCCGAAGGAACCGGGAGCCCCTGGAATGAGCAGTTCTTC
CDR3: CASSPEGTGSPWNEQFF

V: TRBV5-6
D: -
length: 15
J: TRBJ1-2
size: -
DNA: TGTGCCAGCAGCTTATGGGTCTACGCTAACTATGGCTACACCTTC
CDR3: CASSLWVYANYGYTF

V: TRBV5-1
D: TRBD2
length: 15
J: TRBJ2-5
size: -
DNA: TGCGCCAGCAGCACCCGGACTAGCGTTCAAGAGACCCAGTACTTC
CDR3: CASSTRTSVQETQYF

V: TRBV19
D: -
length: 15
J: TRBJ1-5
size: -
DNA: TGTGCCAGTAGTATACGGGGGGCAGGCGGTCAGCCCCAGCATTTT
CDR3: CASSIRGAGGQPQHF

V: TRBV30
D: TRBD1
length: 13
J: TRBJ2-5
size: few
DNA: TGTGCCTGGAGAGACAGGGGGCGGGAGACCCAGTACTTC
CDR3: CAWRDRGRETQYF

V: TRBV7-2
D: -
length: 15
J: TRBJ1-1
size: -
DNA: TGTGCCAGCAGCTTAGTTTTGCCTATGAACACTGAAGCTTTCTTT
CDR3: CASSLVLPMNTEAFF

V: TRBV7-9
D: -
length: 12
J: TRBJ1-2
size: once
DNA: TGTGCCAGCAGTAAGGGGCAGGAGGGCTACACCTTC
CDR3: CASSKGQEGYTF

V: TRBV29-1
D: TRBD1
length: 16
J: TRBJ1-1
size: -
DNA: TGCAGCGTGTCCAAACTCAGAACAGGGGTGAACACTGAAGCTTTCTTT
CDR3: CSVSKLRTGVNTEAFF

V: TRBV25-1
D: -
length: 15
J: TRBJ1-2
size: -
DNA: TGTGCCAGCAGTTTCGCCGGGGGGGGCGCCTATGGCTACACCTTC
CDR3: CASSFAGGGAYGYTF

V: TRBV5-1
D: -
length: 14
J: TRBJ2-5
size: -
DNA: TGCGCCAGCAGCATCGGACTGCTTACCGAGACCCAGTACTTC
CDR3: CASSIGLLTETQYF

V: TRBV11-3
D: -
length: 13
J: TRBJ2-7
size: -
DNA: TGTGCCAGCAGCTTAGGGGCGCGGGACGAGCAGTACTTC
CDR3: CASSLGARDEQYF

V: TRBV9
D: -
length: 16
J: TRBJ2-1
size: -
DNA: TGTGCCAGCAGCTCTAAGGGGACTTCCCTATCCAATGAGCAGTTCTTC
CDR3: CASSSKGTSLSNEQFF

V: TRBV5-5
D: -
length: 14
J: TRBJ2-2
size: -
DNA: TGTGCCAGCAGCTTGAGGGGCAACACCGGGGAGCTGTTTTTT
CDR3: CASSLRGNTGELFF

V: TRBV4-1
D: -
length: 17
J: TRBJ1-2
size: -
DNA: TGCGCCAGCAGCCAAGATTTGGCGGGTAGGGAAAACTATGGCTACACCTTC
CDR3: CASSQDLAGRENYGYTF

V: TRBV6-5
D: -
length: 15
J: TRBJ2-1
size: -
DNA: TGTGCCAGCAGTTACCCCGGAACAACGGGGAATGAGCAGTTCTTC
CDR3: CASSYPGTTGNEQFF

V: TRBV30
D: TRBD1
length: 14
J: TRBJ1-2
size: -
DNA: TGTGCCTGGAGCCCGGGACAGTCCATCTATGGCTACACCTTC
CDR3: CAWSPGQSIYGYTF

V: TRBV16
D: TRBD2
length: 13
J: TRBJ2-1
size: -
DNA: TGTGCCAGCAGCCAATGGGCGGGGGATGAGCAGTTCTTC
CDR3: CASSQWAGDEQFF

V: TRBV6-5
D: TRBD1
length: 14
J: TRBJ2-7
size: few
DNA: TGTGCCAGCAGCCCCCCGGGACAGACCTACGAGCAGTACTTC
CDR3: CASSPPGQTYEQYF

V: TRBV2
D: -
length: 12
J: TRBJ2-5
size: -
DNA: TGTGCCAGCATGGTCAGGGGCATGACCCAGTACTTC
CDR3: CASMVRGMTQYF

V: TRBV4-3
D: TRBD2
length: 15
J: TRBJ2-1
size: -
DNA: TGCGCCAGCAGCCAAGAACTAGCGGCCTTGGGGGAGCAGTTCTTC
CDR3: CASSQELAALGEQFF

V: TRBV11-1
D: -
length: 11
J: TRBJ2-1
size: -
DNA: TGTGCCAGCAGCCAAACAAATGAGCAGTTCTTC
CDR3: CASSQTNEQFF

V: TRBV7-8
D: TRBD2
length: 16
J: TRBJ2-5
size: -
DNA: TGTGCCAGCATCTCCTTCCGCGGGGGGCCCCAAGAGACCCAGTACTTC
CDR3: CASISFRGGPQETQYF

V: TRBV7-6
D: -
length: 14
J: TRBJ2-3
size: -
DNA: TGTGCCAGCAGCCCCGGAGGCCTCGGCGATACGCAGTATTTT
CDR3: CASSPGGLGDTQYF

V: TRBV30
D: -
length: 13
J: TRBJ1-5
size: -
DNA: TGTGCCTGGAGTAGTCGGGGCAATCAGCCCCAGCATTTT
CDR3: CAWSSRGNQPQHF

V: TRBV18
D: -
length: 16
J: TRBJ2-1
size: -
DNA: TGTGCCAGCTCACCACCGGGCGGTTACTCCTACAATGAGCAGTTCTTC
CDR3: CASSPPGGYSYNEQFF

V: TRBV30
D: -
length: 12
J: TRBJ2-5
size: -
DNA: TGTGCCTGGAATGGAAGGAGAGAGACCCAGTACTTC
CDR3: CAWNGRRETQYF

V: TRBV7-7
D: TRBD1
length: 15
J: TRBJ2-5
size: few
DNA: TGTGCCAGCAGCTCTGACAGGGGAGCGGCAGAGACCCAGTACTTC
CDR3: CASSSDRGAAETQYF

V: TRBV7-2
D: -
length: 14
J: TRBJ2-5
size: -
DNA: TGTGCCAGCAGCCCGGGGCGGGACCGGGAGACCCAGTACTTC
CDR3: CASSPGRDRETQYF

V: TRBV2
D: TRBD2
length: 15
J: TRBJ2-5
size: -
DNA: TGTGCCAGCAGCGTCGGGACTAGCGGCCAAGAGACCCAGTACTTC
CDR3: CASSVGTSGQETQYF

V: TRBV6-1
D: -
length: 15
J: TRBJ1-4
size: -
DNA: TGTGCCAGCAGTAGACAGGTTGCAACTAATGAAAAACTGTTTTTT
CDR3: CASSRQVATNEKLFF

V: TRBV5-6
D: -
length: 14
J: TRBJ2-5
size: -
DNA: TGTGCCAGCAGCCGGAGGGGTCTCCAAGAGACCCAGTACTTC
CDR3: CASSRRGLQETQYF

V: TRBV5-1
D: -
length: 14
J: TRBJ1-1
size: -
DNA: TGCGCCAGCACAGTCGGGGGAGGTTACACTGAAGCTTTCTTT
CDR3: CASTVGGGYTEAFF